Listed below are T cell receptor beta chains from one sample, sequenced in a study of PD-L1 blockade in urothelial cancer. Libraries were prepared by immunoSEQ multiplex PCR; TCRdb keeps only in-frame clonotypes and omits some of them. The sample includes some 120,000 clones, roughly 83% of them seen just once. Here the sequenced sample was PBMCs, taken around atezolizumab (anti-PD-L1) treatment. The receptors were sampled from a man aged 50-60 years with urothelial cancer. Both conserved end residues are part of each CDR3. Fields, in order: clone size, D gene, V gene, J gene, CDR3 protein, CDR3 DNA. The D gene is left open where the match is weak. The size of a clone is reported for some rows only, either as once, few or many, or as a class for expanded clones.

NA	TRBD2	TRBV4-1	TRBJ2-3	CASSQAEAGGFDDTQYF	TGCGCCAGCAGCCAAGCTGAAGCGGGAGGGTTCGACGATACGCAGTATTTT
few	TRBD1	TRBV19	TRBJ1-6	CASSPGQYNSPLHF	TGTGCCAGTAGCCCGGGACAGTATAATTCACCCCTCCACTTT
NA	NA	TRBV27	TRBJ2-1	CASSFQDSSRPFF	TGTGCCAGCAGTTTCCAAGACTCCTCTCGTCCGTTCTTC
few	NA	TRBV9	TRBJ2-3	CASSATIWTDTQYF	TGTGCCAGCAGCGCGACTATCTGGACAGATACGCAGTATTTT
few	NA	TRBV2	TRBJ1-2	CASSERETVGYTF	TGTGCCAGCAGTGAAAGGGAGACCGTTGGCTACACCTTC
NA	NA	TRBV27	TRBJ2-2	CASTPWPNTGELFF	TGTGCCAGCACCCCGTGGCCGAACACCGGGGAGCTGTTTTTT
once	NA	TRBV19	TRBJ1-5	CASSSVETLSNQPQHF	TGTGCCAGTAGTTCCGTTGAGACACTGAGCAATCAGCCCCAGCATTTT
NA	NA	TRBV30	TRBJ1-5	CAWSVQGVGGQPQHF	TGTGCCTGGAGTGTACAAGGGGTGGGTGGTCAGCCCCAGCATTTT
NA	TRBD1	TRBV27	TRBJ2-7	CASSLKGTAYEQYF	TGTGCCAGCAGTTTAAAAGGGACAGCCTACGAGCAGTACTTC
once	NA	TRBV30	TRBJ1-5	CAWGEGSYQPQHF	TGTGCCTGGGGGGAGGGGTCATATCAGCCCCAGCATTTT
NA	TRBD2	TRBV18	TRBJ2-3	CASSPLPTGTTMDTQYF	TGTGCCAGCTCACCCTTACCCACGGGGACTACCATGGATACGCAGTATTTT
NA	TRBD2	TRBV5-1	TRBJ2-2	CASTRGGADTGELFF	TGCGCCAGCACCCGGGGGGGGGCAGACACCGGGGAGCTGTTTTTT
NA	TRBD2	TRBV9	TRBJ2-2	CASSVDLAGNTGELFF	TGTGCCAGCAGCGTAGATCTAGCGGGAAACACCGGGGAGCTGTTTTTT
NA	TRBD1	TRBV28	TRBJ2-7	CASSLSGAGGNYEQYF	TGTGCCAGCAGTTTATCTGGGGCAGGGGGTAACTACGAGCAGTACTTC
NA	TRBD1	TRBV19	TRBJ1-6	CASSIHRGTGGSYNSPLHF	TGTGCCAGTAGTATTCACAGGGGGACCGGCGGCTCCTATAATTCACCCCTCCACTTT
NA	TRBD1	TRBV28	TRBJ2-3	CASSRTRDRGDTQYF	TGTGCCAGCAGCCGAACTCGGGACAGAGGGGATACGCAGTATTTT
NA	NA	TRBV11-2	TRBJ1-1	CASSLGVGGPEAFF	TGTGCCAGCAGCTTGGGGGTGGGGGGGCCTGAAGCTTTCTTT
NA	NA	TRBV18	TRBJ1-5	CASSPRGDIPNQPQHF	TGTGCCAGCTCACCACGGGGAGACATCCCGAATCAGCCCCAGCATTTT
NA	NA	TRBV2	TRBJ1-4	CASSSQGQAVEKLFF	TGTGCCAGCAGTTCCCAGGGTCAGGCCGTAGAAAAACTGTTTTTT
NA	TRBD1	TRBV19	TRBJ2-3	CASSTTGGPTDTQYF	TGTGCCAGTAGTACCACAGGGGGTCCCACAGATACGCAGTATTTT
NA	NA	TRBV11-2	TRBJ2-1	CASSLRAGILYNEQFF	TGTGCCAGCAGCTTGCGGGCGGGAATTCTCTACAATGAGCAGTTCTTC
NA	NA	TRBV28	TRBJ2-5	CASSFLGRETQYF	TGTGCCAGCAGTTTTCTGGGGAGGGAGACCCAGTACTTC
once	NA	TRBV11-2	TRBJ2-6	CASSLDRGANVLTF	TGTGCCAGCAGCTTAGATCGTGGGGCCAACGTCCTGACTTTC
NA	TRBD2	TRBV5-6	TRBJ2-3	CASSSQWREGRDTQYF	TGTGCCAGCAGCAGTCAGTGGCGGGAGGGCCGAGATACGCAGTATTTT
NA	NA	TRBV30	TRBJ2-7	CAWSRGGYEQYF	TGTGCCTGGAGTAGAGGGGGATACGAGCAGTACTTC
NA	TRBD2	TRBV18	TRBJ2-1	CASSPRGTSGSGEQFF	TGTGCCAGCTCACCACGTGGGACTAGCGGGAGTGGTGAGCAGTTCTTC
NA	NA	TRBV30	TRBJ2-2	CAWSTLGGNTGELFF	TGTGCCTGGAGTACTCTCGGGGGGAACACCGGGGAGCTGTTTTTT
once	TRBD2	TRBV9	TRBJ2-1	CASSGGLAMNEQFF	TGTGCCAGCAGCGGAGGACTAGCGATGAATGAGCAGTTCTTC